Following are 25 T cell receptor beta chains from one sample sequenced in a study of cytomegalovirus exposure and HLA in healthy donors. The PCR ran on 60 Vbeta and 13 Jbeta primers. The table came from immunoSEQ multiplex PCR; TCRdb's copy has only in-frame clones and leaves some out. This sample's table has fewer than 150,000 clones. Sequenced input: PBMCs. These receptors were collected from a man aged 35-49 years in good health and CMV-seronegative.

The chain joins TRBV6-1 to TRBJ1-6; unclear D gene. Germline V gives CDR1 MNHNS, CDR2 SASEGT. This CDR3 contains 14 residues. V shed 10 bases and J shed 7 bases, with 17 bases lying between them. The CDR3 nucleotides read TGTGCCATCGTGCCTAGGAGTCCCAATTCACCCCTCCACTTT. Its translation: CAIVPRSPNSPLHF.

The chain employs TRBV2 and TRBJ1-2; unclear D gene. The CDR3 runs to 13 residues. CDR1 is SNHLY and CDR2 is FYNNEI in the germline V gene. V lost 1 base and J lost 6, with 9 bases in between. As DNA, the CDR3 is TGTGCCAGCAGTGAAGGGGTGGGAGATGGCTACACCTTC. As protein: CASSEGVGDGYTF.

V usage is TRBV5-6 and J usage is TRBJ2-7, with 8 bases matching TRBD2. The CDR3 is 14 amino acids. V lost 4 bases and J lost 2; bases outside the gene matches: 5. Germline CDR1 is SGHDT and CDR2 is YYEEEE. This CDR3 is CASSPAGGAYEQYF. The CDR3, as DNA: TGTGCCAGCAGCCCCGCGGGGGGCGCCTACGAGCAGTACTTC.

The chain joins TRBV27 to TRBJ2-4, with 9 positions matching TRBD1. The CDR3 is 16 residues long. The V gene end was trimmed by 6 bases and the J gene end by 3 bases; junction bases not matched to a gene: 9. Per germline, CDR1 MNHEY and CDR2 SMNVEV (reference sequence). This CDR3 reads CASSQTGGADKNIQYF. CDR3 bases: TGTGCCAGCAGCCAAACAGGGGGCGCTGACAAAAACATTCAGTACTTC.

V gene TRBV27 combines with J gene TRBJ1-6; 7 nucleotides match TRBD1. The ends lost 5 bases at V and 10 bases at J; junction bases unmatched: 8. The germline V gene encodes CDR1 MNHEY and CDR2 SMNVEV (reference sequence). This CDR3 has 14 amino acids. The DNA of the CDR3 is TGTGCCAGCAGTCCTAAGACAGGGCGCTCACCCCTCCACTTT. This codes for CASSPKTGRSPLHF.

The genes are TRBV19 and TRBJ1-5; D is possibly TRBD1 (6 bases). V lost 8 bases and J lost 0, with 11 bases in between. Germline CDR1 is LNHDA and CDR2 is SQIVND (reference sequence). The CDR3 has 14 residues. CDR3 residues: CASGTIDSNQPQHF. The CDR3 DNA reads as TGTGCCAGTGGGACAATCGATAGCAATCAGCCCCAGCATTTT.

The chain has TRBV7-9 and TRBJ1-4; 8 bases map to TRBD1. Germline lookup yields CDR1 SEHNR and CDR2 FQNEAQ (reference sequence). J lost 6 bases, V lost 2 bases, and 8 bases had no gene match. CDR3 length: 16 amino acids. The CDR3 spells CASSLSGTGLYEKLFF. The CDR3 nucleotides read TGTGCCAGCAGCTTATCAGGGACAGGACTCTATGAAAAACTGTTTTTT.

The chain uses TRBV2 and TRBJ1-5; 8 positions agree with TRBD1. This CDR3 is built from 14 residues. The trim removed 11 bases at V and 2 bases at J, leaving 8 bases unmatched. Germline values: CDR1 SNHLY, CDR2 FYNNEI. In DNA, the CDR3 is TGTGCCGGCGCAGGGGGCGTGGGCAATCAGCCCCAGCATTTT. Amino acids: CAGAGGVGNQPQHF.

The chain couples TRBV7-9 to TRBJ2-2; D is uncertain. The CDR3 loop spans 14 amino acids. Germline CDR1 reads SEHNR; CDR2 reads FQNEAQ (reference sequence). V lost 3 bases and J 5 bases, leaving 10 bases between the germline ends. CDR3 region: CASSFPSITGELFF. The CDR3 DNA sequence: TGTGCCAGCAGCTTCCCCAGTATAACCGGGGAGCTGTTTTTT.

This CDR3 is CASSYPRTDEQYF. The CDR3 nucleotides read TGTGCCAGCAGTTACCCAAGGACAGACGAGCAGTACTTC. The gene calls are TRBV6-6 and TRBJ2-7; perhaps TRBD1 as D (6 bases). The CDR3 is made up of 13 amino acids. Per the germline V gene, CDR1 is MNHNY and CDR2 is SVGAGI (reference sequence). With 2 bases removed from V and 5 bases from J, the gap between germline ends came to 10 bases.

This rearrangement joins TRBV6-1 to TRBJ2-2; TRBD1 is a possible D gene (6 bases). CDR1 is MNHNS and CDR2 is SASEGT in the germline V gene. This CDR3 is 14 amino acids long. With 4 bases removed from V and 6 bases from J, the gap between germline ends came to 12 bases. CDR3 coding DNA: TGTGCCAGCAGTGTAACAGGGTTCGCCGGGGAGCTGTTTTTT. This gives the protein CASSVTGFAGELFF.

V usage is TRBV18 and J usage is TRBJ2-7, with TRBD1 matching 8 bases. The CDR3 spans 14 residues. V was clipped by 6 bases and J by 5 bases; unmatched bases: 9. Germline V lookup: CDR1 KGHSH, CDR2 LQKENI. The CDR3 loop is CASSSQGAIDEQYF. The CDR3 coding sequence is TGTGCCAGCTCTTCCCAGGGGGCGATCGACGAGCAGTACTTC. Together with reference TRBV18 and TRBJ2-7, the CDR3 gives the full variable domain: NAGVMQNPRHLVRRRGQEARLRCSPMKGHSHVYWYRQLPEEGLKFMVYLQKENIIDESGMPKERFSAEFPKEGPSILRIQQVVRGDSAAYFCASSSQGAIDEQYFGPGTRLTVT.

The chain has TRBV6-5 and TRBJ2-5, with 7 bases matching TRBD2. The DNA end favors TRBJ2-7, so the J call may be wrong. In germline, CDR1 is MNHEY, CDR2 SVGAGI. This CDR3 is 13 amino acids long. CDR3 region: CATQWGGVNEQYF. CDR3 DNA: TGTGCCACCCAATGGGGGGGAGTCAACGAGCAGTACTTC.

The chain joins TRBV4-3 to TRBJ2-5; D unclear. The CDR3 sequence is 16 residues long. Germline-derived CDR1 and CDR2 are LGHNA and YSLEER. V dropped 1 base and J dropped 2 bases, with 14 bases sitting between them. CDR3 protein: CASSQALGQAQETQYF. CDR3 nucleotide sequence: TGCGCCAGCAGCCAAGCTCTGGGCCAGGCGCAAGAGACCCAGTACTTC.

The DNA of the CDR3 is TGTGCCAGCAGTTACTCATCGGGGGAGAGCTCCTACGAGCAGTACTTC. Its translation: CASSYSSGESSYEQYF. The genes are TRBV6-5 and TRBJ2-7, with D maybe TRBD2 (6 bases). CDR1 is MNHEY and CDR2 is SVGAGI in the germline V gene. Between the trimmed V and J ends, which lost 0 bases and 0 bases, there was a span of 12 bases. The CDR3 totals 16 residues.

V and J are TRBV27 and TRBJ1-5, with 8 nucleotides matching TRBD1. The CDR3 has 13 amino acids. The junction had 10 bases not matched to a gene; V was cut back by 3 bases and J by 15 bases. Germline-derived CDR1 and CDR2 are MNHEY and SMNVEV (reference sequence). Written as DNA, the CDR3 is TGTGCCAGCAGTTTCAGCCAGGGGGCCCGGCTGCATTTT. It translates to CASSFSQGARLHF.

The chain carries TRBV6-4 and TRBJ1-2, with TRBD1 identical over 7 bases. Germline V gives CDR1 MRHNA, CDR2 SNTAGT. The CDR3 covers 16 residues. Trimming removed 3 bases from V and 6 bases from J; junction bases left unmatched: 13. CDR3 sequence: CASSDPDRARVNGYTF. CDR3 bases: TGTGCCAGCAGTGATCCAGACAGGGCCCGGGTGAATGGCTACACCTTC.

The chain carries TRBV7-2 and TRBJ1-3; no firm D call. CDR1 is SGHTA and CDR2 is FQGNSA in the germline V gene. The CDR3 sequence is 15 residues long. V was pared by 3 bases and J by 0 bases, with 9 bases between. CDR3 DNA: TGTGCCAGCAGCTTCACACGGAGCTCTGGAAACACCATATATTTT. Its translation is CASSFTRSSGNTIYF.

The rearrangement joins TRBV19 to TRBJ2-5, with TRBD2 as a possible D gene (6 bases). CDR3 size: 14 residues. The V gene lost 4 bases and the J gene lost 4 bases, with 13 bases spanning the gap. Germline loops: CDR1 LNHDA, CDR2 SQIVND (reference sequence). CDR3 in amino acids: CASSTRGLGETQYF. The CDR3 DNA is TGTGCCAGTAGTACGCGGGGTTTGGGAGAGACCCAGTACTTC.

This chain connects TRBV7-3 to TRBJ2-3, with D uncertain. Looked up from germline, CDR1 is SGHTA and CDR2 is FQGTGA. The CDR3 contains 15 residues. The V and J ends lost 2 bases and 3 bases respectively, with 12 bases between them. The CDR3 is CASSLGLSLTDTQYF. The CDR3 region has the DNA TGTGCCAGCAGCTTAGGTCTATCCCTGACAGATACGCAGTATTTT.

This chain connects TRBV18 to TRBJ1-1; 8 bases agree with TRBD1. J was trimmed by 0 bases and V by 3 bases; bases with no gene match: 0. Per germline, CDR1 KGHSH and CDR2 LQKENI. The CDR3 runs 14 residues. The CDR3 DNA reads TGTGCCAGCTCACCGGGACAGGTGAACACTGAAGCTTTCTTT. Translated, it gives CASSPGQVNTEAFF.

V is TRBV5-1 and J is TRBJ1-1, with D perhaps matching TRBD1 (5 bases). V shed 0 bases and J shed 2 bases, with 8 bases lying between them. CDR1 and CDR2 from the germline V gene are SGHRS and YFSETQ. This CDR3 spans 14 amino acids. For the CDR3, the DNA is TGCGCCAGCAGCTTGGGGGGGGTCAACACTGAAGCTTTCTTT. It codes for CASSLGGVNTEAFF.

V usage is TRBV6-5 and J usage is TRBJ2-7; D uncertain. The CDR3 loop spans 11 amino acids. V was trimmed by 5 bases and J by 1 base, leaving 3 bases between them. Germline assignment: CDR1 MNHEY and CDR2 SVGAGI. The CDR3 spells CASSTSYEQYF. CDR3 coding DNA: TGTGCCAGCAGTACTTCCTACGAGCAGTACTTC.

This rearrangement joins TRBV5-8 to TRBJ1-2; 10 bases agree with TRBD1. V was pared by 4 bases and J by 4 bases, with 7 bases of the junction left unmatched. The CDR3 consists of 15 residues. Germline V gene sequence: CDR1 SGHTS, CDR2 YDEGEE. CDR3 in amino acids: CASSLGQGDGYGYTF. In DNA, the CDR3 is TGTGCCAGCAGCCTAGGACAGGGGGACGGCTATGGCTACACCTTC.

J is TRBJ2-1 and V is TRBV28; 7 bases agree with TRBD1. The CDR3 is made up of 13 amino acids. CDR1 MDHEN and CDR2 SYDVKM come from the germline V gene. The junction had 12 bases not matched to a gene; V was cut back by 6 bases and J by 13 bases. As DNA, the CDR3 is TGTGCCAGCAGAAGGGACAGCCCTAGCAGCCAGTTCTTC. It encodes CASRRDSPSSQFF. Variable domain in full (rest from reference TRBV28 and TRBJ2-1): DVKVTQSSRYLVKRTGEKVFLECVQDMDHENMFWYRQDPGLGLRLIYFSYDVKMKEKGDIPEGYSVSREKKERFSLILESASTNQTSMYLCASRRDSPSSQFFGPGTRLTVL.